These 12 T cell receptor beta chains share one sample of origin, sequenced in a study of T cell repertoires in cytomegalovirus infection. From the reads, TCRdb called clonotypes with MiXCR, one entry per CDR3 protein. The sample has approximately 140,000 distinct CDR3 sequences; approximately 8.8% are singletons. The sequenced material came from PBMCs. These receptors originate from a human donor in good health (CMV status not recorded). Some clones in this sample may be carry-over from other donors' samples.

This clonotype was recorded at least ten times. The CDR3, as DNA: TGTGCCAGCAGCCCCCGGCCGGACATGAACACTGAAGCTTTCTTT. Its translation: CASSPRPDMNTEAFF. The rearrangement uses TRBV7-2 and TRBJ1-1; possibly TRBD1 for D (5 bases). This CDR3 has 15 residues. The germline V gene encodes CDR1 SGHTA and CDR2 FQGNSA. V was clipped by 5 bases and J by 0 bases, with 13 bases between them.

This clonotype came up many times. CDR3 DNA sequence: TGTGCCAGTAGCCGCAGGGGGAACACTGAAGCTTTCTTT. This translates into CASSRRGNTEAFF. V usage is TRBV19 and J usage is TRBJ1-1; TRBD1 might be the D (6 bases). The CDR3 length is 13 residues. Trimming left V 6 bases short and J 1 base short, with 9 bases between. Germline values: CDR1 LNHDA, CDR2 SQIVND (reference sequence).

This clonotype has only a few counts. The V and J genes are TRBV12-5 and TRBJ2-5, with TRBD1 identical over 9 bases. The CDR3 contains 16 residues. The junction had 9 bases not matched to a gene; V was cut back by 6 bases and J by 1 base. Germline V gives CDR1 LGHNT, CDR2 FRNRAP. This CDR3 is CASGPAGTGFQETQYF. The DNA of the CDR3 is TGTGCTAGTGGCCCTGCCGGGACAGGGTTCCAAGAGACCCAGTACTTC.

The chain recombines TRBV7-9 with TRBJ1-2; D remains unclear. V was shortened by 5 bases and J by 1 base, with 8 bases between the two germline ends. This CDR3 region has 13 residues. The germline gives CDR1 SEHNR, CDR2 FQNEAQ (reference sequence). CDR3 region: CASSVNLNYGYTF. The CDR3 DNA follows: TGTGCCAGCAGCGTCAACCTTAACTATGGCTACACCTTC.

This clonotype was seen ten or more times. V is TRBV28 and J is TRBJ2-7, with 12 nucleotides matching TRBD1. The CDR3 is 14 amino acids. V shed 6 bases and J 5 bases; nucleotides not matched to a gene: 5. Germline V lookup: CDR1 MDHEN, CDR2 SYDVKM. CDR3 nucleotide sequence: TGTGCCAGCAGGGGACAGGGGGCTTTCGACGAGCAGTACTTC. Its protein is CASRGQGAFDEQYF.

This clonotype was picked up many times. J is TRBJ2-3 and V is TRBV7-2; 7 bases fit TRBD2. CDR1 is SGHTA, CDR2 FQGNSA, per germline. V gave up 5 bases and J gave up 6 bases; unmatched junction bases: 14. The CDR3 loop spans 16 amino acids. The CDR3 reads CASSTRAGTRTDTQYF. In DNA form, the CDR3 reads TGTGCCAGCAGCACGAGAGCGGGGACGCGGACGGATACGCAGTATTTT.

This clonotype was detected ten times or more. The genes are TRBV7-3 and TRBJ2-5; D is unclear. The germline V gene has CDR1 SGHTA and CDR2 FQGTGA. The CDR3 is 15 residues long. Trimming left V 0 bases short and J 0 bases short, with 8 bases between. CDR3 protein: CASSLTSTYQETQYF. Written as DNA, the CDR3 is TGTGCCAGCAGCTTAACGTCAACGTACCAAGAGACCCAGTACTTC.

This clonotype was observed a handful of times. The V and J genes are TRBV6-6 and TRBJ2-2; no reliable D call. This CDR3 has 11 amino acids. Germline assignment: CDR1 MNHNY and CDR2 SVGAGI (reference sequence). The V and J ends lost 7 bases and 9 bases respectively, with 9 bases between them. CDR3 protein: CASTYNRELFF. In nucleotides, the CDR3 is TGTGCCAGCACCTATAACCGGGAGCTGTTTTTT.

This clonotype was picked up many times. This rearrangement joins TRBV14 to TRBJ1-1, with TRBD1 as a possible D gene (5 bases). Germline V gene sequence: CDR1 SGHDN, CDR2 FVKESK. The CDR3 consists of 16 residues. V shed 2 bases and J shed 3 bases, with 16 bases lying between them. CDR3 DNA sequence: TGTGCCAGCAGCCAATTAGGTAGAGGGGAGTACACTGAAGCTTTCTTT. This encodes CASSQLGRGEYTEAFF.

This clonotype was seen at least ten times. V usage is TRBV20-1 and J usage is TRBJ1-3; D is unresolved. Germline CDR1 reads DFQATT; CDR2 reads SNEGSKA (reference sequence). This CDR3 contains 14 residues. Trimming took off 1 base at V and 2 bases at J, with 9 bases between the two ends. CDR3: CSARVDRAGNTIYF. Here the CDR3 DNA reads TGCAGTGCTAGAGTGGATAGGGCTGGAAACACCATATATTTT.

This clonotype was seen more than once but under ten times. J is TRBJ1-5 and V is TRBV29-1, with 8 positions matching TRBD1. With 7 bases clipped from V and 0 bases from J, the junction kept 5 bases outside the gene matches. CDR3 length: 14 amino acids. Germline V gene lookup returns CDR1 SQVTM and CDR2 ANQGSEA. DNA for the CDR3: TGCAGCGCCGCGACAGGGGATAGCAATCAGCCCCAGCATTTT. It is translated as CSAATGDSNQPQHF.

This clonotype was seen many times. One end of the junction is discordant with germline, which a read error may explain. The chain uses TRBV28 and TRBJ2-1; D is possibly TRBD2 (6 bases). Germline V gene sequence: CDR1 MDHEN, CDR2 SYDVKM. The CDR3 is 15 residues long. In nucleotides, the CDR3 is TGTGCCAGCAGCTTATGGGGGGATTCCTACAATGAGCAGTTCTTC. Translated: CASSLWGDSYNEQFF.